A selection of T cell receptor beta chains follows, all from one sample in a study of T cell responses to AZD1222 COVID-19 vaccine. Here immunoSEQ multiplex PCR was the method, and the copy in TCRdb shows in-frame clones only, minus some. Of roughly 140,000 clones detected, 80% to 90% appear once; the ten largest clones hold 5.5% to 7%. The source material was peripheral blood, sampled after recovery from COVID-19. These receptors all come from an adult who had recovered from COVID-19. The CDR3 runs from the conserved cysteine through the conserved F or W. Each record gives: CDR3 protein, CDR3 DNA, clone size, V gene, J gene, D gene, CDR3 length. The D gene is left open where the match is weak. Only some rows state a clone size, as once, few, many or a class for expanded clones.

CASSPLRGAQDEQYF	TGTGCCAGCTCCCCCTTACGGGGGGCGCAGGACGAGCAGTACTTC	-	TRBV18	TRBJ2-7	-	15
CASSVSSGNTIYF	TGTGCCAGCAGTGTCAGCTCTGGAAACACCATATATTTT	-	TRBV2	TRBJ1-3	-	13
CASSRGATGEGTEAFF	TGCGCCAGCAGCCGGGGGGCGACAGGGGAGGGGACTGAAGCTTTCTTT	-	TRBV5-1	TRBJ1-1	TRBD1	16
CASRDRENSPLHF	TGTGCCAGCCGGGACCGAGAAAATTCACCCCTCCACTTT	-	TRBV6-5	TRBJ1-6	-	13
CASSFDSSYEQYF	TGTGCCAGCAGTTTCGACAGCTCCTACGAGCAGTACTTC	-	TRBV12-3/TRBV12-4	TRBJ2-7	-	13
CASSLGGFGTEAFF	TGTGCCAGCAGCTTAGGCGGGTTTGGCACTGAAGCTTTCTTT	-	TRBV7-3	TRBJ1-1	-	14
CASSRQGTVGELFF	TGTGCCAGCAGTAGGCAGGGTACTGTCGGGGAGCTGTTTTTT	-	TRBV2	TRBJ2-2	-	14
CASSLEGAAFNEKLFF	TGTGCCAGCAGCTTAGAGGGGGCGGCATTTAATGAAAAACTGTTTTTT	-	TRBV28	TRBJ1-4	TRBD1	16
CASSFPGKGIYGYTF	TGTGCCAGCAGCTTTCCGGGGAAGGGTATCTATGGCTACACCTTC	-	TRBV7-3	TRBJ1-2	-	15
CASSLGSGGLGEQYF	TGTGCCAGCAGCTTAGGCAGCGGCGGTCTGGGAGAGCAGTACTTC	few	TRBV7-2	TRBJ2-7	-	15
CASRAEDRLNTEAFF	TGTGCCAGCAGGGCGGAGGACAGGTTGAACACTGAAGCTTTCTTT	-	TRBV6-5	TRBJ1-1	TRBD1	15
CASSQDLPGLINSPLHF	TGTGCCAGCAGCCAAGATCTTCCGGGACTGATAAATTCACCCCTCCACTTT	-	TRBV4-2	TRBJ1-6	-	17
CASSGANQPQHF	TGTGCCAGCAGTGGGGCCAATCAGCCCCAGCATTTT	-	TRBV25-1	TRBJ1-5	-	12
CASSRTGINTEAFF	TGCGCCAGCAGCCGAACAGGGATTAATACTGAAGCTTTCTTT	-	TRBV5-1	TRBJ1-1	-	14
CASSIGGFSQPQHF	TGTGCCAGTAGTATAGGCGGGTTCTCTCAGCCCCAGCATTTT	-	TRBV19	TRBJ1-5	-	14
CASRRDREYNTEAFF	TGTGCCAGTAGGCGGGACAGAGAGTATAACACTGAAGCTTTCTTT	-	TRBV19	TRBJ1-1	TRBD1	15
CASSLNYISPLHF	TGTGCCAGCAGTTTAAACTACATTTCACCCCTCCACTTT	few	TRBV27	TRBJ1-6	-	13
CASSLAGVTGELFF	TGTGCCAGCAGCTTGGCGGGGGTCACCGGGGAGCTGTTTTTT	few	TRBV5-4	TRBJ2-2	-	14
CASSVGTGVGYTF	TGTGCCAGCAGTGTGGGGACAGGGGTTGGCTACACCTTC	-	TRBV5-6	TRBJ1-2	TRBD1	13
CASSLGPAGYSTDTQYF	TGTGCCAGCAGCTTGGGTCCAGCGGGGTACAGCACAGATACGCAGTATTTT	-	TRBV7-6	TRBJ2-3	TRBD2	17
CASSLRGQEALDEQFF	TGTGCCAGCAGCTTAAGGGGCCAAGAAGCCCTGGATGAGCAGTTCTTC	-	TRBV7-3	TRBJ2-1	-	16
CASSLASAGAHYGYTF	TGTGCCAGCAGCTTAGCAAGCGCGGGGGCTCACTATGGCTACACCTTC	-	TRBV7-2	TRBJ1-2	-	16
CASSLQRGSGYTF	TGTGCCAGCAGCCTACAAAGGGGTAGTGGCTACACCTTC	-	TRBV3-1/TRBV3-2	TRBJ1-2	-	13
CASRQGETQYF	TGTGCCAGTAGGCAGGGGGAGACCCAGTACTTC	-	TRBV19	TRBJ2-5	-	11
CATSALGVFGGTDTQYF	TGTGCCACCAGTGCCCTTGGTGTTTTTGGAGGCACAGATACGCAGTATTTT	-	TRBV24-1	TRBJ2-3	-	17
CASSSVYGYTF	TGTGCCAGCAGTTCGGTTTATGGCTACACCTTC	-	TRBV7-9	TRBJ1-2	-	11
CASSSGQGAPEQYF	TGTGCCAGCAGCTCAGGACAGGGGGCGCCTGAGCAGTACTTC	-	TRBV7-9	TRBJ2-7	TRBD1	14
CASAPFGEKLFF	TGTGCCAGCGCCCCATTCGGAGAAAAACTGTTTTTT	-	TRBV12-3/TRBV12-4	TRBJ1-4	-	12
CASSPESRSGSYNEQFF	TGTGCCAGCAGTCCTGAGTCGCGTAGCGGCTCCTACAATGAGCAGTTCTTC	-	TRBV28	TRBJ2-1	-	17